This entry concerns a single T cell receptor (beta chain). Its antigen remains unidentified. This sample is part of a study of T cell responses to AZD1222 COVID-19 vaccine. Repertoires were generated with immunoSEQ multiplex PCR, while TCRdb's copy carries only in-frame clones and drops some. The sample records roughly 100,000 clones, 89% being singletons. The CDR3 runs 14 residues. V trimming: 3 bases; J trimming: 7 bases; junction bases outside the gene matches: 9. Looked up from germline, CDR1 is SGDLS and CDR2 is YYNGEE. Study results and caveats: Along spike, vaccine-associated CD4 TCRs were found throughout, with dominance at 160-218 and 743-854.

The V and J genes are TRBV9 and TRBJ2-7; 8 bases are a match to TRBD1. This TCR derives from an adult in good health. Sequencing used peripheral blood, obtained on day 0 of AZD1222 vaccination. This CDR3 is CASSAGTGLREQYF. CDR3 DNA: TGTGCCAGCAGCGCCGGGACAGGACTACGGGAGCAGTACTTC.